This entry concerns a single T cell receptor beta chain. The data were obtained in a study of blood T cell repertoires in COVID-19. V lost 7 bases to trimming and J lost 0 bases; unmatched junction nucleotides: 7. The CDR3 sequence is 17 residues long. CDR1 and CDR2 (germline): SGHVS, FNYEAQ. The protocol was immunoSEQ multiplex PCR, while the TCRdb copy is restricted to in-frame clones and leaves out a portion. The sample contains more than 55,000 clones, roughly 78% of which appear only once. The source of this sequence is a human donor in a cohort sampled during active COVID-19. Specimen: peripheral blood. J is TRBJ2-2 and V is TRBV7-6, with 11 bases identical to TRBD1. The CDR3 is CASNPDRGRANTGELFF. The CDR3 region has the DNA TGTGCCAGCAATCCGGACAGGGGGCGAGCGAACACCGGGGAGCTGTTTTTT.